This T cell receptor (beta chain) comes out of a study of blood T cell repertoires in COVID-19. Per the study methods: Reference gene primer amplification gave estimated nucleated cell counts. Some clones are missing from TCRdb's copy, which holds only in-frame ones; the method was immunoSEQ multiplex PCR. The D gene and trimming were derived from the DNA, and the V and J assignments and clone size from that table. This sample has some 43,000 clones, with roughly four fifths found just once. Germline V gives CDR1 GTSNPN, CDR2 SVGIG (reference sequence). The CDR3 runs 15 residues. V was clipped by 4 bases and J by 4 bases; unmatched bases: 7.

The rearrangement links TRBV30 to TRBJ2-2; 9 bases map to TRBD2. This sequence was found in a man aged 40-50 years with active or convalescent COVID-19. Sequencing was performed on peripheral blood. This chain's CDR3 is CAWTPKGLATGELFF. The CDR3 nucleotides read TGTGCCTGGACCCCCAAGGGACTAGCCACCGGGGAGCTGTTTTTT.